These 31 T cell receptor beta chains were sequenced from one sample in a study of PD-L1 blockade in urothelial cancer. Profiled with immunoSEQ multiplex PCR; TCRdb holds only in-frame clones, not every one. The sample holds 95,000 or so clones, around 87% seen once. Time point of the sample: pretreatment peripheral blood. Sequenced material: PBMCs, taken around atezolizumab (anti-PD-L1) treatment. The receptors were gathered from a man aged 55 to 69 with urothelial cancer.

DNA of the CDR3: TGTGCCAGCAGCGTAGGGGGGACTAGTTCCTACAATGAGCAGTTCTTC. Residues: CASSVGGTSSYNEQFF. The chain combines TRBV9 with TRBJ2-1; the match to TRBD2 covers 8 bases. Trimming took 0 bases from V and 1 from J; bases not matched to a gene: 3. The germline V gene encodes CDR1 SGDLS and CDR2 YYNGEE. The CDR3 spans 16 residues.

J is TRBJ1-6 and V is TRBV5-4, with 10 bases matching TRBD1. Germline loops: CDR1 SGHNT, CDR2 YYREEE (reference sequence). The CDR3 contains 16 residues. The ends lost 0 bases at V and 9 bases at J; junction bases unmatched: 6. CDR3 DNA: TGTGCCAGCAGCTTGGGGGGACAGGGGACGGGTTCACCCCTCCACTTT. As protein: CASSLGGQGTGSPLHF.

This clone was counted only a few times. This chain connects TRBV6-1 to TRBJ1-1, with 8 positions matching TRBD1. V shed 0 bases, J shed 4 bases, and the junction held 7 bases outside the gene matches. Germline V gene sequence: CDR1 MNHNS, CDR2 SASEGT. The CDR3 loop spans 16 amino acids. CDR3 region: CASSEALQGAATEAFF. The CDR3 DNA sequence: TGTGCCAGCAGTGAAGCGCTTCAGGGGGCAGCCACTGAAGCTTTCTTT.

This clone occurred a few times. The chain employs TRBV30 and TRBJ2-3; D is unclear. Germline CDR1 is GTSNPN and CDR2 is SVGIG (reference sequence). V lost 0 bases and J 7 bases, leaving 8 bases between the germline ends. The CDR3 runs 12 residues. CDR3 region: CAWSVRVNTQYF. The DNA for the CDR3 is TGTGCCTGGAGTGTACGGGTAAATACGCAGTATTTT.

This clone was detected a few times. The J gene is TRBJ1-1, the V gene TRBV5-4; D might be TRBD1 (5 bases). CDR1 and CDR2 (germline): SGHNT, YYREEE (reference sequence). The CDR3 is made up of 14 amino acids. V lost 1 base to trimming and J lost 5 bases, with 12 bases between them. In DNA, the CDR3 is TGTGCCAGCAGCTTGATCACCAGGGAAACTGAAGCTTTCTTT. As protein: CASSLITRETEAFF.

The rearrangement joins TRBV28 to TRBJ2-3, with 11 bases identical to TRBD1. J gave up 14 bases and V 6 bases, and 4 bases lay outside the gene matches. CDR3 length equals 11 residues. Germline V lookup: CDR1 MDHEN, CDR2 SYDVKM. The CDR3 DNA reads TGTGCCAGCAGCCCCGGGACAGGGGGGTATTTT. It translates to CASSPGTGGYF. The whole variable domain, remainder taken from reference TRBV28 and TRBJ2-3, is DVKVTQSSRYLVKRTGEKVFLECVQDMDHENMFWYRQDPGLGLRLIYFSYDVKMKEKGDIPEGYSVSREKKERFSLILESASTNQTSMYLCASSPGTGGYFGPGTRLTVL.

J is TRBJ1-5 and V is TRBV6-6, with D possibly matching TRBD1 (5 bases). Germline V gene sequence: CDR1 MNHNY, CDR2 SVGAGI (reference sequence). This CDR3 has 14 amino acids. V lost 5 bases and J 4 bases, leaving 12 bases between the germline ends. The CDR3 reads CASSTRQPNQPQHF. The CDR3 DNA is TGTGCCAGCAGTACCCGACAGCCGAATCAGCCCCAGCATTTT.

The chain carries TRBV11-3 and TRBJ2-5, with D possibly TRBD1 on 6 matching bases. The V and J ends lost 1 base and 1 base respectively, with 10 bases between them. The CDR3 is 15 residues long. The V gene's germline CDR1 is SGHNT and CDR2 YENEEA. This CDR3 reads CASSLGGQLQETQYF. DNA for the CDR3: TGTGCCAGCAGCTTAGGCGGACAGCTCCAAGAGACCCAGTACTTC. Drawing the rest from reference TRBV11-3 and TRBJ2-5, the complete variable domain is EAGVVQSPRYKIIEKKQPVAFWCNPISGHNTLYWYLQNLGQGPELLIRYENEEAVDDSQLPKDRFSAERLKGVDSTLKIQPAELGDSAVYLCASSLGGQLQETQYFGPGTRLLVL.

This rearrangement joins TRBV6-4 to TRBJ2-2, with D perhaps TRBD1 (6 bases). The germline V gene encodes CDR1 MRHNA and CDR2 SNTAGT. The CDR3 consists of 15 residues. The V and J ends lost 5 bases and 3 bases respectively, with 13 bases between them. The CDR3 region is CASSPGRGHTGELFF. The CDR3 DNA reads as TGTGCCAGCAGTCCGGGCAGGGGCCACACCGGGGAGCTGTTTTTT.

This sequence joins TRBV5-1 and TRBJ2-2; no reliable D call. V was pared by 3 bases and J by 0 bases, with 12 bases between. Germline values: CDR1 SGHRS, CDR2 YFSETQ. This CDR3 contains 16 residues. This chain's CDR3 is CASSSEPSSNTGELFF. The CDR3 nucleotides read TGCGCCAGCAGCTCAGAACCAAGTTCGAACACCGGGGAGCTGTTTTTT.

The rearrangement links TRBV4-2 to TRBJ1-3, with D perhaps matching TRBD1 (5 bases). V gave up 4 bases and J gave up 0 bases, with 10 bases separating them. Germline loops: CDR1 LGHNA, CDR2 YNFKEQ. The CDR3 is 15 amino acids. The DNA of the CDR3 is TGTGCCAGCAGCCCCACAGGTATCTCTGGAAACACCATATATTTT. It codes for CASSPTGISGNTIYF.

V gene TRBV2 combines with J gene TRBJ2-2; D may be TRBD2 (5 bases). The CDR3 covers 14 residues. V was pared by 5 bases and J by 5 bases, with 12 bases between. Germline CDR1 reads SNHLY; CDR2 reads FYNNEI. CDR3 sequence (DNA): TGTGCCAGCAGTCCGCGGGCCGGAACCGGGGAGCTGTTTTTT. Its protein is CASSPRAGTGELFF.

This sequence joins TRBV5-4 and TRBJ2-7, with TRBD1 matching over 8 bases. This CDR3 has 13 residues. Unmatched junction bases numbered 4, after V lost 4 bases and J lost 4 bases. Per the germline V gene, CDR1 is SGHNT and CDR2 is YYREEE (reference sequence). For the CDR3, the DNA is TGTGCCAGCAGCCCACAGGGGGATTACGAGCAGTACTTC. Its translation is CASSPQGDYEQYF.

This clone was picked up a small number of times. The CDR3 DNA reads TGTGCCAGCAGTGATTCGGACAGGGTCTCCTACGAGCAGTACTTC. Protein product: CASSDSDRVSYEQYF. This chain uses TRBV2 with TRBJ2-7; 8 nucleotides agree with TRBD1. Germline CDR1 and CDR2: SNHLY and FYNNEI. The length of the CDR3 is 15 residues. V shed 3 bases, J shed 0 bases, and the junction held 4 bases outside the gene matches.

This clone has just a few counts. V usage is TRBV7-2 and J usage is TRBJ2-2, with D unclear. This CDR3 contains 12 residues. V was cut by 5 bases and J by 4 bases, with 5 bases left in between. In germline, CDR1 is SGHTA, CDR2 FQGNSA. CDR3 sequence (DNA): TGTGCCAGCAGCGAACTCACCGGGGAGCTGTTTTTT. Protein: CASSELTGELFF.

The CDR3 region is CASSQLDRNIQYF. CDR3 in DNA: TGCGCCAGCAGCCAGCTAGACAGAAACATTCAGTACTTC. The chain combines TRBV4-1 with TRBJ2-4, with TRBD1 as a possible D gene (5 bases). Germline V gene lookup returns CDR1 MGHRA and CDR2 YSYEKL. The CDR3 runs to 13 residues. Trimming pared 3 bases from V and 6 bases from J, leaving 9 bases between.

The chain uses TRBV30 and TRBJ1-3, with TRBD1 identical over 9 bases. CDR1 is GTSNPN and CDR2 is SVGIG in the germline V gene (reference sequence). CDR3 length: 15 amino acids. The junction had 6 bases not matched to a gene; V was cut back by 5 bases and J by 1 base. CDR3 coding DNA: TGTGCCTGGGCCGGACAGGGGTTTTCTGGAAACACCATATATTTT. Protein product: CAWAGQGFSGNTIYF.

The rearrangement uses TRBV6-5 and TRBJ1-1; the match to TRBD1 covers 7 bases. The CDR3 loop spans 14 amino acids. Trimming at V came to 7 bases and at J to 5 bases, leaving 10 bases not matched to a gene. Germline assignment: CDR1 MNHEY and CDR2 SVGAGI. The CDR3 region is CASIRDSDGTEAFF. The CDR3 nucleotides read TGTGCCAGCATCAGGGACAGTGATGGGACTGAAGCTTTCTTT.

The CDR3 spells CASSFETGLAANNEQFF. The CDR3 DNA is TGTGCCAGCAGCTTTGAAACAGGACTAGCGGCTAACAATGAGCAGTTCTTC. The chain couples TRBV7-3 to TRBJ2-1; 10 bases map to TRBD2. V shed 3 bases and J 5 bases; nucleotides not matched to a gene: 10. CDR1 is SGHTA, CDR2 FQGTGA, per germline. This CDR3 is 17 amino acids long. The variable domain in full, with the rest retrieved from reference TRBV7-3 and TRBJ2-1, is GAGVSQTPSNKVTEKGKYVELRCDPISGHTALYWYRQSLGQGPEFLIYFQGTGAADDSGLPNDRFFAVRPEGSVSTLKIQRTERGDSAVYLCASSFETGLAANNEQFFGPGTRLTVL.

The chain joins TRBV5-6 to TRBJ2-7; D might be TRBD1 (6 bases). This CDR3 contains 13 residues. Germline loops: CDR1 SGHDT, CDR2 YYEEEE. Trimming stripped 3 bases from V and 0 bases from J, with 7 bases between. The DNA for the CDR3 is TGTGCCAGCAGCTCGGACAGCTCCTACGAGCAGTACTTC. The encoded protein is CASSSDSSYEQYF.

The V gene is TRBV2, the J gene TRBJ1-5; weak D call: TRBD1 (6 bases). Germline V gene lookup returns CDR1 SNHLY and CDR2 FYNNEI. The ends were cut back, 1 base at V and 6 bases at J, with 16 bases in the middle. The CDR3 is 16 residues long. CDR3 in amino acids: CASSEGTVPKFQPQHF. CDR3 DNA: TGTGCCAGCAGTGAAGGGACAGTACCAAAATTTCAGCCCCAGCATTTT.

The chain has TRBV11-3 and TRBJ1-6; D uncertain. Germline loops: CDR1 SGHNT, CDR2 YENEEA. Trimming cost V 4 bases and J 6 bases, with 13 bases left between them. The CDR3 is 15 amino acids. The CDR3 sequence is CASSSQTGSNSPLHF. The CDR3 DNA follows: TGTGCCAGCAGCTCGCAAACGGGATCTAATTCACCCCTCCACTTT.

The rearrangement joins TRBV11-1 to TRBJ2-7; unclear D gene. The V gene lost 3 bases and the J gene lost 2 bases, with 11 bases spanning the gap. In germline, CDR1 is SGHAT, CDR2 FQDESV (reference sequence). The CDR3 is 14 residues long. CDR3 amino acids: CASSLSGFPYEQYF. The CDR3 DNA sequence: TGTGCCAGCAGCTTGTCCGGGTTCCCCTACGAGCAGTACTTC.

This clone showed up just once. Written as DNA, the CDR3 is TGCGCCAGCAGCCTTGGGACAGGCCCCCGGTGGGCTGAAGCTTTCTTT. Its protein product is CASSLGTGPRWAEAFF. V usage is TRBV5-1 and J usage is TRBJ1-1; 8 nucleotides line up with TRBD1. V lost 4 bases, J lost 6 bases, and 14 bases stayed unmatched. Germline lookup yields CDR1 SGHRS and CDR2 YFSETQ. The CDR3 length is 16 residues.

The CDR3 DNA follows: TGTGCCAGCAGGGTACAGGGGGCGAACGGGGAGCTGTTTTTT. Protein product: CASRVQGANGELFF. The genes are TRBV2 and TRBJ2-2; 9 bases are a match to TRBD1. V shed 6 bases and J 7 bases; nucleotides not matched to a gene: 6. Germline CDR1 reads SNHLY; CDR2 reads FYNNEI. CDR3 size: 14 residues.

The chain carries TRBV6-1 and TRBJ2-7; D is unresolved. The CDR3 sequence is 14 residues long. Trimming shortened V by 2 bases and J by 2 bases, and 10 bases separated the two germline ends. In germline, CDR1 is MNHNS, CDR2 SASEGT. CDR3 sequence reads: CASSESAGTYEQYF. CDR3 DNA sequence: TGTGCCAGCAGTGAATCGGCAGGAACCTACGAGCAGTACTTC.

V and J are TRBV27 and TRBJ2-7; 10 nucleotides match TRBD1. Trimming at V came to 5 bases and at J to 3 bases, leaving 7 bases not matched to a gene. This CDR3 comprises 15 residues. Looked up from germline, CDR1 is MNHEY and CDR2 is SMNVEV (reference sequence). CDR3 region: CASSLGQGGFYEQYF. The CDR3 nucleotides are TGTGCCAGCAGTCTCGGACAGGGGGGTTTCTACGAGCAGTACTTC.

This chain uses TRBV11-2 with TRBJ1-6; D is unresolved. The CDR3 covers 14 residues. V lost 5 bases and J lost 11, with 16 bases in between. Per the germline V gene, CDR1 is SGHAT and CDR2 is FQNNGV. As DNA, the CDR3 is TGTGCCAGCAGCCCAGTCGGGGAGATGGCACCCCTCCACTTT. It is translated as CASSPVGEMAPLHF.

The V gene is TRBV5-4, the J gene TRBJ2-7; D gene ambiguous. CDR1 and CDR2 (germline): SGHNT, YYREEE (reference sequence). Trimming removed 4 bases at V and 1 base at J, with 12 bases between. There are 14 residues in the CDR3. The CDR3 coding sequence is TGTGCCAGCAGCAGCTCATCACCTTCCTACGAGCAGTACTTC. It is translated as CASSSSSPSYEQYF.

The chain is built from TRBV6-1 and TRBJ1-5; D is unclear. The V gene lost 2 bases and the J gene lost 3 bases, with 5 bases spanning the gap. CDR3 length: 13 residues. Germline CDR1 MNHNS, CDR2 SASEGT. CDR3 nucleotide sequence: TGTGCCAGCAGTGAATGGGCCAATCAGCCCCAGCATTTT. Its protein product is CASSEWANQPQHF.

The chain combines TRBV5-6 with TRBJ2-5; 14 bases agree with TRBD2. The CDR3 length is 16 residues. Losses at the gene ends were 1 base for V and 4 bases for J; bases not matched to a gene: 3. CDR1 SGHDT and CDR2 YYEEEE come from the germline V gene. The CDR3 region has the DNA TGTGCCAGCAGCTTGTACGGGACTAGCGGGAGAGAGACCCAGTACTTC. Translated: CASSLYGTSGRETQYF.